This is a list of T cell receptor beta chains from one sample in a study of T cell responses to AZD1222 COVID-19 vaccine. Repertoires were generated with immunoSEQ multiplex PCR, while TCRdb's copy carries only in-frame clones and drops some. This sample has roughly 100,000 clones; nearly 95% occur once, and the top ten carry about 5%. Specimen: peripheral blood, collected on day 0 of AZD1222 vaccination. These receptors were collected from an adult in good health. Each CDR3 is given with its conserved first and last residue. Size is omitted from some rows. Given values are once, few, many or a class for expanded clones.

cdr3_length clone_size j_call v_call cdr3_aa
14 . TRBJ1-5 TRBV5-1 CASSLDGGNQPQHF
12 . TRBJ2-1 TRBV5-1 CASSLVQREQFF
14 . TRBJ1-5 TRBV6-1 CASSGAARNQPQHF
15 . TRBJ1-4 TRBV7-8 CASSFRVSTNEKLFF
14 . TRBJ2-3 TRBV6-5 CASRPSDSTDTQYF
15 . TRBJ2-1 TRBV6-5 CASSYAGGGTDEQFF
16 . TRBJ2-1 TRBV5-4 CASREGLAGGVNEQFF
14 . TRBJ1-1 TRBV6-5 CASQPHTDNTEAFF
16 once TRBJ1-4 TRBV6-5 CASSSGEESTNEKLFF
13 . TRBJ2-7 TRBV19 CASSRQGLYEQYF
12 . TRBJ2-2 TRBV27 CASSLQSGELFF
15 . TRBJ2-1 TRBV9 CASSTRTSAENEQFF
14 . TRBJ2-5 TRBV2 CASSVGAQGETQYF
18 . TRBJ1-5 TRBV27 CASSLSGEKEYSNQPQHF
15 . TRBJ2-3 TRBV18 CASSGRGHVTDTQYF
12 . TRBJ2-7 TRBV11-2 CASSLSLYEQYF
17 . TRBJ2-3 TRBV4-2 CASSKSALAGGTDTQYF
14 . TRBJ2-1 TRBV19 CASSTLDGSNEQFF
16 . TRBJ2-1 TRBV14 CASSQYRDSVNNEQFF
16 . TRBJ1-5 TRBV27 CASSLSMDSSGQPQHF